This TCR beta chain comes out of a study of tumor-infiltrating lymphocytes in oesophageal squamous cell carcinoma. The V gene's germline CDR1 is KGHDR and CDR2 SFDVKD. V was clipped by 7 bases and J by 0 bases; unmatched bases: 11. This CDR3 region has 18 residues. One entry per CDR3 protein, called by TCRdb with MiXCR from the PCR reads. The sample shows almost 20,000 distinct CDR3 sequences, roughly 40% of them seen only once. This clonotype is medium-sized (0.01 to 0.1%) by share. What was sequenced was esophageal tumor tissue. The clonotype comes from a male donor with esophageal squamous cell carcinoma. This chain links TRBV24-1 with TRBJ2-6; TRBD1 agrees at 7 bases. The DNA of the CDR3 is TGTGCCACCAGCAGTACCGGGACAGCCCTCTCTGGGGCCAACGTCCTGACTTTC. Encoded protein: CATSSTGTALSGANVLTF.